What follows is one T cell receptor (beta chain) and its context. Its antigen is still unknown. The data originate from a study of monozygotic twins with inflammatory bowel disease. Findings and caveats of the study: Healthy co-twins had higher TCRbeta inverse Simpson diversity than their IBD twins. Especially with disease activity, IBD patients shared fewer clonotypes with others than healthy twins did.

Researchers ran eight separate cDNA reactions for each sample. TCRdb reprocessed the 5' RACE reads and keeps a single row for each CDR3 protein, giving no DNA. In total, the table holds nearly 450,000 distinct CDR3 sequences. The clonotype was recovered from a human donor with ulcerative colitis or Crohn's disease, or a healthy co-twin of an affected twin (not recorded which). Sequencing used blood.

CDR3 region: CASRTGTGVYEQYF. The chain is built from TRBV28 and TRBJ2-7; TCRdb lists TRBD1, though no DNA is available to test this call. The germline V gene encodes CDR1 MDHEN and CDR2 SYDVKM. CDR3 length: 14 residues.